This T cell receptor beta chain was identified during a study of T-cell reconstitution after alpha-beta-depleted transplantation in children. Unique molecular identifiers tagged the TCRbeta library. TCRdb itself ran the PCR reads through MiXCR, one entry per CDR3 protein. This sample has more than 100,000 distinct CDR3 sequences, with approximately 22% found just once. The receptor was derived from a male patient under 10 years old who had a stem cell transplant for chronic granulomatous disease, so the T cells may come from the graft donor. Sequencing was performed on PBMCs, mostly from graft donor cells, taken 180 days after TCRalphabeta/CD19-depleted stem cell transplant.

The CDR3 sequence: CASSYESSGTYEQYF. The CDR3, as DNA: TGTGCCAGCAGTTACGAGTCTAGCGGGACCTACGAGCAGTACTTC. This chain connects TRBV6-5 to TRBJ2-7; 9 bases map to TRBD2. CDR3 length equals 15 residues. The V segment lost 2 bases and the J segment 2 bases; nucleotides outside the gene matches: 4. Germline V CDR1 and CDR2: MNHEY, SVGAGI.